The entry that follows covers one T cell receptor beta chain sequence. The CDR3 sequence is 14 residues long. Losses at the gene ends were 5 bases for V and 7 bases for J; bases not matched to a gene: 5. Germline CDR1 reads LGHDT; CDR2 reads YNNKEL (reference sequence). The source of the sample is a study of blood T cell repertoires in COVID-19. Only in-frame clones appear in the TCRdb table, and some are missing; sequencing was by immunoSEQ multiplex PCR. The table has some 130,000 clones, about 91% seen once; the top ten hold 9% to 12%. Sequenced input: peripheral blood. The chain is built from TRBV3-1 (or the pseudogene TRBV3-2) and TRBJ1-1; TRBD1 agrees at 12 bases. The sequence came from a man over 45 with acute or convalescent COVID-19. CDR3 sequence reads: CASSARDRGHEAFF. For the CDR3, the DNA is TGTGCCAGCAGCGCCCGGGACAGGGGGCATGAAGCTTTCTTT.